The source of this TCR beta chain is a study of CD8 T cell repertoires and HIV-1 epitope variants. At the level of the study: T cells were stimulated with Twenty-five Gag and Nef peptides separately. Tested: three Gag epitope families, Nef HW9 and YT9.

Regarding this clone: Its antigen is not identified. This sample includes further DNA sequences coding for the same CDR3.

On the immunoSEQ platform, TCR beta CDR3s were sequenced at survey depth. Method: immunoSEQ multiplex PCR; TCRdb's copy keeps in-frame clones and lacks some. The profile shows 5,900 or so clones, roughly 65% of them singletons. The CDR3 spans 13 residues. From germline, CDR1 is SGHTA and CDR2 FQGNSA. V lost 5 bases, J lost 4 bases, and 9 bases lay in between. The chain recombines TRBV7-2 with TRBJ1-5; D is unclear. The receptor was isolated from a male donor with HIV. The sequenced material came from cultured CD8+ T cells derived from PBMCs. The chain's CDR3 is CASSLRPNQPQHF. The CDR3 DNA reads TGTGCCAGCAGCCTTCGACCTAATCAGCCCCAGCATTTT.